Here is one T cell receptor (beta chain) with its context. Its target is not known. The data were taken from a study of cytomegalovirus exposure and HLA in healthy donors. Study results and caveats: Later analysis identified a missense DCLRE1C variant that was linked to TCR beta V- and J-gene trimming. Sequencing artifact likely explains a cluster of highly shared sequence variants.

Unmatched junction bases numbered 7, after V lost 1 base and J lost 5 bases. Germline lookup yields CDR1 SGHAT and CDR2 FQNNGV. The CDR3 is made up of 15 amino acids. Amplification used 60 Vbeta primers and 13 Jbeta primers. The repertoire was sequenced with immunoSEQ multiplex PCR; TCRdb's copy has only in-frame clones and lacks some. The table has approximately 110,000 clones, over 65% seen once. Donors consisted of healthy bone marrow donors. V and J are TRBV11-2 and TRBJ1-1, with TRBD1 matching over 7 bases. The sequenced material came from PBMCs. This TCR was sampled from a man aged 45-60 years in good health and CMV-seronegative. The CDR3 loop reads CASSLATGTATEAFF. The CDR3 DNA reads as TGTGCCAGCAGCTTAGCGACTGGGACAGCTACTGAAGCTTTCTTT. Variable domain in full (rest from reference TRBV11-2 and TRBJ1-1): EAGVAQSPRYKIIEKRQSVAFWCNPISGHATLYWYQQILGQGPKLLIQFQNNGVVDDSQLPKDRFSAERLKGVDSTLKIQPAKLEDSAVYLCASSLATGTATEAFFGQGTRLTVV.